These 21 T cell receptor beta chains were all obtained from the same sample, sequenced in a study of shared clonotypes between healthy human individuals. Assay used: immunoSEQ multiplex PCR; TCRdb lists only in-frame clones, some missing. The sample holds over 1.5 million clones; 98% are singletons and the top ten take approximately 0.45%. Sequencing was performed on naive CD4+ T cells sorted from blood. Subset here: CD45RA+ positively selected. These receptors were collected from a man aged 25 to 40 in good health.

This sequence joins TRBV5-4 and TRBJ2-7; TRBD2 aligns across 8 bases. Germline CDR1 SGHNT, CDR2 YYREEE (reference sequence). Trimming at V came to 1 base and at J to 7 bases, leaving 7 bases not matched to a gene. The CDR3 sequence is 14 residues long. For the CDR3, the DNA is TGTGCCAGCAGCTTGAAAACTAGCGGCAAAGAGCAGTACTTC. This sequence encodes CASSLKTSGKEQYF.

This clone appeared a single time. V usage is TRBV19 and J usage is TRBJ1-1; 8 positions agree with TRBD1. Germline V gene sequence: CDR1 LNHDA, CDR2 SQIVND (reference sequence). CDR3 size: 15 residues. J gave up 0 bases and V 3 bases, and 3 bases lay outside the gene matches. The CDR3 coding sequence is TGTGCCAGTAGTATCCAGGGGGCTCTGAACACTGAAGCTTTCTTT. Translated, it gives CASSIQGALNTEAFF.

CDR3 DNA sequence: TGCGCCAGCAGCCAAGGTCCGGGGCAGGGCGGTCACACTGAAGCTTTCTTT. Translated: CASSQGPGQGGHTEAFF. J is TRBJ1-1 and V is TRBV4-1, with TRBD1 as a possible D gene (5 bases). V gave up 1 base and J gave up 3 bases, with 18 bases separating them. The length of the CDR3 is 17 residues. Germline CDR1 and CDR2: MGHRA and YSYEKL.

The chain has TRBV9 and TRBJ2-7; D call uncertain. CDR1 is SGDLS, CDR2 YYNGEE, per germline. This CDR3 region has 13 residues. The V end lost 1 base, the J end lost 5 bases, and 10 bases lay between the germline ends. The CDR3 nucleotides are TGTGCCAGCAGCGTAACCCGCAACGACGAGCAGTACTTC. The encoded protein is CASSVTRNDEQYF.

The J gene is TRBJ2-1, the V gene TRBV18; possibly TRBD2 for D (6 bases). This CDR3 has 17 amino acids. CDR1 KGHSH and CDR2 LQKENI come from the germline V gene. The V and J ends lost 2 bases and 1 base respectively, with 15 bases between them. Written as DNA, the CDR3 is TGTGCCAGCTCACCAGGGGGGAAGACCCGGTCCTACAATGAGCAGTTCTTC. This sequence encodes CASSPGGKTRSYNEQFF.

About this clone: The same CDR3 also results from other DNA sequences found in this sample. The chain links TRBV6-1 to TRBJ2-7; weak D call: TRBD2 (5 bases). The CDR3 has 14 residues. With 3 bases removed from V and 4 bases from J, the gap between germline ends came to 13 bases. Germline V gene lookup returns CDR1 MNHNS and CDR2 SASEGT. As DNA, the CDR3 is TGTGCCAGCAGTGAGAGTGGGAGAGGGTACGAGCAGTACTTC. Translating gives CASSESGRGYEQYF.

The rearrangement uses TRBV27 and TRBJ2-3; 12 bases fit TRBD2. The germline V gene has CDR1 MNHEY and CDR2 SMNVEV (reference sequence). Germline trimming cut 5 bases from V and 4 bases from J; bases unmatched to any gene: 4. The CDR3 has 15 residues. CDR3 protein: CASSIRLAGADTQYF. For the CDR3, the DNA is TGTGCCAGCAGTATCCGACTAGCGGGAGCAGATACGCAGTATTTT.

The V call is TRBV7-8, the J call TRBJ1-1; D unresolved. The CDR3 has 14 residues. Germline assignment: CDR1 SGHVS and CDR2 FQNEAQ. Trimming left V 5 bases short and J 5 bases short, with 15 bases between. CDR3 DNA sequence: TGTGCCAGCAGCCCAGGTACGGTTAGGACTGAAGCTTTCTTT. Translation gives CASSPGTVRTEAFF. The whole variable domain, filled in from reference TRBV7-8 and TRBJ1-1, reads GAGVSQSPRYKVAKRGQDVALRCDPISGHVSLFWYQQALGQGPEFLTYFQNEAQLDKSGLPSDRFFAERPEGSVSTLKIQRTQQEDSAVYLCASSPGTVRTEAFFGQGTRLTVV.

The V gene is TRBV4-1, the J gene TRBJ2-7, with TRBD2 matching 8 bases. CDR3 length: 14 amino acids. V shed 1 base and J 3 bases; nucleotides not matched to a gene: 2. CDR1 is MGHRA, CDR2 YSYEKL, per germline. CDR3 residues: CASSQVLAGYEQYF. For the CDR3, the DNA is TGCGCCAGCAGCCAAGTCCTAGCGGGCTACGAGCAGTACTTC.

Written as DNA, the CDR3 is TGTGCCAGCTCAAGGACAGTTAGCACAGATACGCAGTATTTT. It translates to CASSRTVSTDTQYF. The rearrangement uses TRBV18 and TRBJ2-3; D might be TRBD1 (6 bases). The CDR3 is 14 residues long. Trimming took 5 bases from V and 0 from J, leaving 9 bases between them. Germline values: CDR1 KGHSH, CDR2 LQKENI.

This chain joins TRBV10-3 and TRBJ2-2, with D perhaps matching TRBD1 (6 bases). V was cut by 0 bases and J by 0 bases, with 11 bases left in between. CDR1 and CDR2 (germline): ENHRY, SYGVKD. This CDR3 comprises 17 residues. The CDR3 region is CAISESMGAPNTGELFF. CDR3 sequence (DNA): TGTGCCATCAGTGAGTCAATGGGGGCTCCGAACACCGGGGAGCTGTTTTTT.

The chain carries TRBV6-5 and TRBJ1-1, with D unresolved. The V gene's germline CDR1 is MNHEY and CDR2 SVGAGI. The CDR3 runs 11 residues. V dropped 7 bases and J dropped 5 bases, with 8 bases sitting between them. The CDR3 loop reads CASTGETEAFF. The CDR3 bases are TGTGCCAGCACCGGGGAGACTGAAGCTTTCTTT.

The rearrangement joins TRBV6-6 to TRBJ2-1; D remains unclear. Looked up from germline, CDR1 is MNHNY and CDR2 is SVGAGI (reference sequence). This CDR3 contains 14 residues. V was clipped by 7 bases and J by 14 bases, with 24 bases between them. The CDR3 reads CASTTPSGSRFEFF. In DNA, the CDR3 is TGTGCCAGCACCACTCCATCGGGTAGCCGGTTTGAGTTCTTC.

The CDR3 is CASSLRTDPPNYGYTF. The CDR3 DNA sequence: TGTGCCAGCAGCTTAAGGACCGACCCTCCTAACTATGGCTACACCTTC. The chain has TRBV7-9 and TRBJ1-2, with D hard to call. CDR1 is SEHNR, CDR2 FQNEAQ, per germline (reference sequence). V was clipped by 2 bases and J by 0 bases, with 13 bases between them. CDR3 length: 16 amino acids. The full variable domain, its missing parts supplied by reference TRBV7-9 and TRBJ1-2, is DTGVSQNPRHKITKRGQNVTFRCDPISEHNRLYWYRQTLGQGPEFLTYFQNEAQLEKSRLLSDRFSAERPKGSFSTLEIQRTEQGDSAMYLCASSLRTDPPNYGYTFGSGTRLTVV.

The chain links TRBV7-6 to TRBJ2-7; tentatively, D is TRBD1 (6 bases). The germline V gene encodes CDR1 SGHVS and CDR2 FNYEAQ. The CDR3 consists of 14 residues. V lost 0 bases and J lost 3, with 9 bases in between. The CDR3 DNA sequence: TGTGCCAGCAGCTTAGCGCCAGGGGTCTACGAGCAGTACTTC. Encoded protein: CASSLAPGVYEQYF.

This clone occurred a few times. The V and J genes are TRBV29-1 and TRBJ1-2; no clear D. The germline V and J ends were trimmed by 3 bases and 7 bases, with 9 bases remaining between them. This CDR3 is 11 amino acids long. Per germline, CDR1 SQVTM and CDR2 ANQGSEA. The CDR3 is CSVESARGYTF. The CDR3 nucleotides read TGCAGCGTTGAGTCGGCACGTGGCTACACCTTC.

The V call is TRBV6-1, the J call TRBJ1-2; 8 bases map to TRBD1. This CDR3 spans 15 amino acids. Germline CDR1 is MNHNS and CDR2 is SASEGT. After removal of 2 bases from V and 6 bases from J, the junction contained 8 bases not matched to a gene. In DNA form, the CDR3 reads TGTGCCAGCAGTGAAACCGCGGGACAGGCCGATGGCTACACCTTC. Translated, it gives CASSETAGQADGYTF.

A word on this clone: Other DNA sequences from this sample encode an identical CDR3 as well. The chain recombines TRBV5-1 with TRBJ1-4, with TRBD1 matching 7 bases. Looked up from germline, CDR1 is SGHRS and CDR2 is YFSETQ. After removal of 0 bases from V and 8 bases from J, the junction contained 4 bases not matched to a gene. The CDR3 spans 14 residues. CDR3 DNA sequence: TGCGCCAGCAGCTTGGGGACAGGAGAGGAAAAACTGTTTTTT. Translating gives CASSLGTGEEKLFF.

This chain links TRBV29-1 with TRBJ2-7; D is ambiguous. The CDR3 consists of 13 residues. Germline V gene data show CDR1 as SQVTM and CDR2 as ANQGSEA. V dropped 0 bases and J dropped 3 bases, with 9 bases sitting between them. The CDR3 bases are TGCAGCGTTGAAGATGTCGGTGGCTACGAGCAGTACTTC. The encoded protein is CSVEDVGGYEQYF.

Details on this clone: Other DNA sequences of this sample code for an identical CDR3. CDR3 bases: TGCAGCGTTGGTTCGGGACGTGGCTACACCTTC. Protein: CSVGSGRGYTF. The chain employs TRBV29-1 and TRBJ1-2; D is possibly TRBD1 (5 bases). Germline values: CDR1 SQVTM, CDR2 ANQGSEA. The length of the CDR3 is 11 residues. V was trimmed by 4 bases and J by 7 bases, leaving 10 bases between them.

The V and J genes are TRBV4-2 and TRBJ1-5; D unresolved. Trimming shortened V by 1 base and J by 11 bases, and 12 bases separated the two germline ends. Germline loops: CDR1 LGHNA, CDR2 YNFKEQ. The CDR3 totals 13 residues. CDR3 DNA: TGTGCCAGCAGCCAAGGTGGGAAATCAGCCCAGCATTTT. This codes for CASSQGGKSAQHF.